This T cell receptor (beta chain) derives from a study of T and B cells in COVID-19 patients. In the study overall: Active-infection patients were older, median 67 years, than recovered patients, median about 36 years.

TRB rearrangements were amplified by multiplex PCR with BIOMED2 TRB-A/B primers. Each CDR3 protein is one row after TCRdb ran MiXCR on the multiplex PCR reads. The sample consists of about 9,500 distinct CDR3 sequences, around 30% of them appearing once. CDR1 KGHSH and CDR2 LQKENI come from the germline V gene. Trimming cost V 5 bases and J 3 bases, with 11 bases left between them. The CDR3 covers 14 residues. At least ten counts were recorded for this clonotype. From blood, roughly 250-550 ng of genomic DNA served as TRB template. This TCR came from a human donor who had recovered from COVID-19. The rearrangement joins TRBV18 to TRBJ2-1; D uncertain. The sequencing input was blood. The CDR3 loop reads CASSTRKSYNEQFF. The CDR3 region has the DNA TGTGCCAGCTCAACCAGAAAAAGCTACAATGAGCAGTTCTTC.